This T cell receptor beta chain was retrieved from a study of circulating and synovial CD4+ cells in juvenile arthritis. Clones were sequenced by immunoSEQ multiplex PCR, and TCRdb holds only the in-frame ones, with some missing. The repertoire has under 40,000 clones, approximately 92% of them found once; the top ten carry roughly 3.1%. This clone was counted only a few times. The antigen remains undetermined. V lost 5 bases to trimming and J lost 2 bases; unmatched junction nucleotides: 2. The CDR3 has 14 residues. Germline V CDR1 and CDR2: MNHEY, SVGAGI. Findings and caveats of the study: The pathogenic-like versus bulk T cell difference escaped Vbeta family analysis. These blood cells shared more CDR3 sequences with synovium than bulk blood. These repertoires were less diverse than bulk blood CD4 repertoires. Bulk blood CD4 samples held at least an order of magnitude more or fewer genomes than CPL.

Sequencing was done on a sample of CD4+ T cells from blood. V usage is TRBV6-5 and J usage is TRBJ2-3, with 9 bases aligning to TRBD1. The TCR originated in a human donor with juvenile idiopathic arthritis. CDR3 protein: CASSRDRDTDTQYF. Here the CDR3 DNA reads TGTGCCAGCAGTCGGGACAGGGACACAGATACGCAGTATTTT.